Below are 5 T cell receptor delta chains sequenced from a single sample in a study of gamma-delta T cells after stem cell transplantation. TCRdb redid the clone calls on the RT-PCR reads with CATT. The data contain 600 to 850 delta-chain clones, around 6.7% of them singletons. The specimen was gamma-delta T cells. The receptors here all came from a human donor. It is not recorded whose cells these are; they may come from a transplant donor.

The chain links TRDV2 to TRDJ1, with D hard to call. There are 14 residues in the CDR3. CDR1 and CDR2 (germline): GEAIGNYY, EKD. The germline V and J ends were trimmed by 0 bases and 0 bases, with 7 bases remaining between them. CDR3 in DNA: TGTGCCTGTGACACCGTGTCTTACACCGATAAACTCATCTTT. The encoded protein is CACDTVSYTDKLIF.

In the case of this clone: For this DNA, TCRdb reports the protein of a much larger clone, which diverges at residue 10, most likely from a read error; the protein presented here is translated directly from the DNA. V is TRDV2 and J is TRDJ1; TRDD3 matches 8 bases. The germline V gene encodes CDR1 GEAIGNYY and CDR2 EKD. V shed 2 bases and J 7 bases; nucleotides not matched to a gene: 17. The CDR3 totals 17 residues. The CDR3 sequence: CACDKTRWGMRTGKLIF. CDR3 nucleotides: TGTGCCTGTGACAAAACCCGATGGGGGATGCGCACGGGTAAACTCATCTTT.

This rearrangement joins TRDV1 to TRDJ1; D is undetermined. V shed 2 bases and J shed 0 bases, with 10 bases lying between them. Per germline, CDR1 TSWWSYY and CDR2 QGS. This CDR3 has 15 amino acids. CDR3 sequence (DNA): TGTGCTCTTGGGGAAGTTCAATGGCACACCGATAAACTCATCTTT. Its translation: CALGEVQWHTDKLIF.

This clone was seen more than once but under ten times. TCRdb's listed protein matches a much larger clone and diverges from this DNA's translation at residue 9, likely through a read error; the protein shown comes from the DNA. The V call is TRDV2, the J call TRDJ1; 8 bases are shared with TRDD3. The V segment lost 0 bases and the J segment 0 bases; nucleotides outside the gene matches: 8. CDR3 length equals 17 residues. Germline V gene data show CDR1 as GEAIGNYY and CDR2 as EKD. This CDR3 reads CACDTLGEARYTDKLIF. The CDR3 DNA is TGTGCCTGTGACACCCTGGGGGAGGCAAGGTACACCGATAAACTCATCTTT.

This clone appeared a few times. The protein that TCRdb holds for this DNA derives from a much larger clone and differs from the translated DNA at residue 10, which likely indicates a read error; the protein shown here is translated from the DNA. The J gene is TRDJ1, the V gene TRDV1, with 9 bases identical to TRDD3. CDR3 size: 21 residues. The V gene end was trimmed by 1 base and the J gene end by 0 bases; junction bases not matched to a gene: 18. Germline-derived CDR1 and CDR2 are TSWWSYY and QGS. The CDR3 here is CALGEPLSQRGYGTNTDKLIF. The CDR3 bases are TGTGCTCTTGGGGAACCCCTCAGTCAGCGGGGATACGGGACTAACACCGATAAACTCATCTTT.